This T cell receptor (beta chain) was identified in a study of CD8+ T cells in alopecia areata. cDNA serving as the sequencing template came from extracted, reverse transcribed RNA. Method: immunoSEQ multiplex PCR; TCRdb's copy keeps in-frame clones and lacks some. The sample has over 100,000 clones, more than 40% seen once. Whole-study results and caveats: Expanded CD8+ clones among the top 100, as well as scalp clonality, were significantly decreased by tofacitinib. Sharing of TCRs across patients appeared less clear than in mice, possibly for HLA-related reasons.

Treatment specified: oral pan-JAK inhibitor, 5-10 mg twice daily. Patients with alopecia areata provided lesional scalp punch biopsies as well as peripheral blood. V lost 5 bases and J lost 5; bases outside the gene matches: 11. The CDR3 runs to 17 residues. Germline values: CDR1 SGHNT, CDR2 YYREEE (reference sequence). In the case of this clone: The antigen is unknown.

The clonotype comes from a human donor with alopecia areata. Sequencing used CD4+ T cells sorted from blood, obtained at week 4, from a patient treated with tofacitinib. The chain recombines TRBV5-4 with TRBJ2-1; TRBD2 matches 12 bases. CDR3 amino acids: CASRPDLGLAGDNEQFF. CDR3 nucleotide sequence: TGTGCCAGCAGACCTGACCTGGGACTAGCGGGTGACAATGAGCAGTTCTTC.